The 25 T cell receptor beta chains reported below all come from one sample, sequenced in a study of CD8 T cells in ankylosing spondylitis. Study observations and caveats: Made up of several highly homologous variants, a TCR beta motif appeared characteristic of ankylosing spondylitis blood.

These TCRs' antigens remain unknown. MiXCR was run by TCRdb on the 5' RACE reads, yielding one entry per CDR3 protein. The table records under 250,000 distinct CDR3 sequences, 7.3% of them present only once. The sequenced material came from blood, either unsorted or a sorted T cell fraction (not recorded which). All receptors derive from a male donor with ankylosing spondylitis.

V is TRBV7-9 and J is TRBJ2-1; D gene unclear. The germline CDR1 and CDR2 sequences are SEHNR and FQNEAQ (reference sequence). This CDR3 is 15 amino acids long. V was cut by 5 bases and J by 1 base, with 12 bases left in between. CDR3 protein: CASSRAEGSYNEQFF. The CDR3 DNA sequence: TGTGCCAGCAGCCGAGCCGAAGGGTCCTACAATGAGCAGTTCTTC.

This clonotype was found many times. The chain is built from TRBV7-9 and TRBJ2-1; 7 nucleotides line up with TRBD2. After removal of 8 bases from V and 12 bases from J, the junction contained 10 bases not matched to a gene. The CDR3 loop spans 12 amino acids. Germline CDR1 is SEHNR and CDR2 is FQNEAQ (reference sequence). For the CDR3, the DNA is TGTGCCAGCCTAACGGGAGGAAGCGGGCAGTTCTTC. Translating it yields CASLTGGSGQFF.

This clonotype was found many times. The chain combines TRBV9 with TRBJ2-2; D is unclear. The CDR3 totals 16 residues. CDR1 and CDR2 from the germline V gene are SGDLS and YYNGEE. Trimming pared 0 bases from V and 1 base from J, leaving 10 bases between. The CDR3 protein is CASSVVGNVNTGELFF. The DNA of the CDR3 is TGTGCCAGCAGCGTAGTTGGCAATGTGAACACCGGGGAGCTGTTTTTT.

There are a few counts of this clonotype. The chain uses TRBV12-3 or TRBV12-4 and TRBJ2-7; possibly TRBD2 for D (5 bases). Between the trimmed V and J ends, which lost 5 bases and 6 bases, there was a span of 17 bases. This CDR3 contains 14 residues. CDR3 sequence (DNA): TGTGCCAGCAGTGAAATCGGGCTAGCTTTCGAGCAGTACTTC. Its translation is CASSEIGLAFEQYF.

There are many counts of this clonotype. The V and J genes are TRBV20-1 and TRBJ2-1; D is ambiguous. V was clipped by 1 base and J by 1 base, with 11 bases between them. Per the germline V gene, CDR1 is DFQATT and CDR2 is SNEGSKA (reference sequence). CDR3 length: 15 amino acids. DNA for the CDR3: TGCAGTGCTAGAGGTCTACCTCCTTCCTACAATGAGCAGTTCTTC. It encodes CSARGLPPSYNEQFF.

This clonotype was observed a few times. The rearrangement joins TRBV7-9 to TRBJ1-2; D unclear. This CDR3 is 13 amino acids long. The V end was cut by 8 bases, the J end by 3 bases, with 13 bases between. Germline CDR1 and CDR2: SEHNR and FQNEAQ (reference sequence). In DNA form, the CDR3 reads TGTGCCAGCGGTCCATTAGATGACTATGGCTACACCTTC. It translates to CASGPLDDYGYTF.

This sequence joins TRBV3-1 and TRBJ2-1; D is unresolved. The CDR3 contains 15 residues. V dropped 0 bases and J dropped 3 bases, with 9 bases sitting between them. Germline loops: CDR1 LGHDT, CDR2 YNNKEL (reference sequence). The CDR3 bases are TGTGCCAGCAGCCAAGATCGTGGGTTCTACAATGAGCAGTTCTTC. Protein product: CASSQDRGFYNEQFF.

Remarks on this clonotype: A much larger clone is a single base away; this may be a read error. The chain carries TRBV7-8 and TRBJ2-1; the match to TRBD2 covers 12 bases. The CDR3 has 15 residues. CDR1 SGHVS and CDR2 FQNEAQ come from the germline V gene. CDR3 nucleotides: TGTGCCAACAGCTCTAGCGGGGGGGACTACAATGAGCAGTTCTTC. Amino acid sequence: CANSSSGGDYNEQFF.

This chain joins TRBV20-1 and TRBJ2-3; 7 positions agree with TRBD2. V lost 0 bases, J lost 1 base, and 7 bases stayed unmatched. The CDR3 consists of 16 residues. Germline V gene sequence: CDR1 DFQATT, CDR2 SNEGSKA (reference sequence). The CDR3 reads CSAREGFGLGTDTQYF. In nucleotides, the CDR3 is TGCAGTGCTAGAGAAGGATTTGGACTAGGCACAGATACGCAGTATTTT.

Ten or more counts support this clonotype. The chain links TRBV20-1 to TRBJ2-2; possible D gene TRBD2, 6 bases. V lost 3 bases to trimming and J lost 3 bases, with 17 bases between them. CDR1 is DFQATT, CDR2 SNEGSKA, per germline (reference sequence). The CDR3 runs to 16 residues. The CDR3 loop reads CSARGVLGGDTGELFF. Written as DNA, the CDR3 is TGCAGTGCTAGGGGAGTCTTAGGAGGGGACACCGGGGAGCTGTTTTTT.

This clonotype was picked up many times. V usage is TRBV27 and J usage is TRBJ1-1, with D possibly being TRBD1 (6 bases). This CDR3 is 14 amino acids long. V shed 2 bases and J shed 4 bases, with 11 bases lying between them. The germline V gene encodes CDR1 MNHEY and CDR2 SMNVEV (reference sequence). The CDR3 nucleotides read TGTGCCAGCAGTTTACAGGGCAGGGGCACTGAAGCTTTCTTT. Protein sequence: CASSLQGRGTEAFF.

This clonotype was observed a handful of times. The DNA of the CDR3 is TGTGCCAGTAGTCTCCGACAGGGACTGAGCAATCAGCCCCAGCATTTT. It encodes CASSLRQGLSNQPQHF. The rearrangement links TRBV19 to TRBJ1-5; 7 nucleotides line up with TRBD1. The junction had 8 bases not matched to a gene; V was cut back by 5 bases and J by 1 base. The CDR3 sequence is 16 residues long. Germline V CDR1 and CDR2: LNHDA, SQIVND (reference sequence).

This clonotype was seen many times. The chain uses TRBV6-5 and TRBJ1-3, with a possible D match to TRBD1 (5 bases). Germline-derived CDR1 and CDR2 are MNHEY and SVGAGI. V gave up 4 bases and J gave up 2 bases, with 9 bases separating them. The CDR3 covers 14 residues. The CDR3 DNA reads as TGTGCCAGCAGTTCCCTAGGGGCTGGAAACACCATATATTTT. This translates into CASSSLGAGNTIYF.

This clonotype was detected only a few times. The chain uses TRBV6-2 or TRBV6-3 and TRBJ2-2; TRBD1 is a possible D gene (5 bases). The V end lost 7 bases, the J end lost 3 bases, and 15 bases lay between the germline ends. Germline CDR1 is MNHEY and CDR2 is SVGEGT. The CDR3 loop spans 15 amino acids. This CDR3 is CASTHGVRDTGELFF. The CDR3 DNA reads TGTGCCAGCACCCACGGCGTCAGGGACACCGGGGAGCTGTTTTTT.

This clonotype was seen many times. CDR3 DNA: TGCGCCAGCAGCCATGATTTGGAGGGCAGGGGGCCCACCGGGGAGCTGTTTTTT. Its protein is CASSHDLEGRGPTGELFF. The chain employs TRBV4-3 and TRBJ2-2; 8 nucleotides line up with TRBD1. V was pared by 3 bases and J by 4 bases, with 13 bases of the junction left unmatched. Germline V gives CDR1 LGHNA, CDR2 YSLEER. CDR3 length: 18 amino acids.

This clonotype was seen repeatedly, ten times or more. The rearrangement links TRBV18 to TRBJ1-1; D call uncertain. The germline CDR1 and CDR2 sequences are KGHSH and LQKENI. Trimming took off 3 bases at V and 1 base at J, with 18 bases between the two ends. This CDR3 is 17 amino acids long. Here the CDR3 DNA reads TGTGCCAGCTCACCTTTACCGACGGAGTTTCAGAACACTGAAGCTTTCTTT. Translating gives CASSPLPTEFQNTEAFF.

Many counts were recorded for this clonotype. The rearrangement joins TRBV4-2 to TRBJ2-7, with TRBD1 as a possible D gene (7 bases). CDR1 and CDR2 (germline): LGHNA, YNFKEQ. The CDR3 covers 15 residues. Between the trimmed V and J ends, which lost 0 bases and 4 bases, there was a span of 13 bases. Here the CDR3 DNA reads TGTGCCAGCAGCCAAGATGCGGGACAGTTTTACGAGCAGTACTTC. Amino acids: CASSQDAGQFYEQYF.

This clonotype was seen many times. The V call is TRBV6-5, the J call TRBJ2-1, with D perhaps matching TRBD1 (6 bases). The germline V gene encodes CDR1 MNHEY and CDR2 SVGAGI. CDR3 length: 16 amino acids. Deletions cut 4 bases from V and 3 bases from J, with 16 bases between. CDR3 sequence (DNA): TGTGCCAGCAGTTTGGTTGGGGAACAGGGCTACAATGAGCAGTTCTTC. Amino acid sequence: CASSLVGEQGYNEQFF.

This clonotype was seen at least ten times. V and J are TRBV11-1 and TRBJ2-7, with 11 bases lining up with TRBD2. The ends lost 5 bases at V and 6 bases at J; junction bases unmatched: 18. Germline values: CDR1 SGHAT, CDR2 FQDESV (reference sequence). The CDR3 runs 18 residues. The CDR3 region has the DNA TGTGCCAGCAGCGATTTCCTGTTATCCGCCGGGACTAGCGGCGAGCAGTACTTC. Its translation is CASSDFLLSAGTSGEQYF.

About this clonotype: A much larger clone lies a single base off, so this may be a read error. The chain joins TRBV20-1 to TRBJ1-2; TRBD1 agrees at 8 bases. The length of the CDR3 is 13 residues. Germline CDR1 reads DFQATT; CDR2 reads SNEGSKA (reference sequence). The CDR3 is CSARPGGSYGYSF. Written as DNA, the CDR3 is TGCAGTGCTAGACCAGGGGGCAGCTATGGCTACTCCTTC.

This clonotype was detected many times. The chain uses TRBV5-1 and TRBJ2-7; D call uncertain. From germline, CDR1 is SGHRS and CDR2 YFSETQ. The CDR3 consists of 13 residues. V was cut by 3 bases and J by 3 bases, with 10 bases left in between. The CDR3 nucleotides read TGCGCCAGCAGCTACGGCAGGAACTACGAGCAGTACTTC. Amino acid sequence: CASSYGRNYEQYF.

In this sample, this clonotype turned up many times. This rearrangement joins TRBV2 to TRBJ2-3; 10 bases fit TRBD1. CDR3 length: 14 residues. After removal of 10 bases from V and 6 bases from J, the junction contained 10 bases not matched to a gene. Germline V gene sequence: CDR1 SNHLY, CDR2 FYNNEI. CDR3 DNA sequence: TGTGCCACCCTCCAACAGGGACAGGGGGATACGCAGTATTTT. Its protein product is CATLQQGQGDTQYF.

This sequence joins TRBV5-5 and TRBJ1-6, with a possible D match to TRBD1 (5 bases). The CDR3 has 15 amino acids. Germline V gives CDR1 SGHKS, CDR2 YYEKEE (reference sequence). CDR3 amino acids: CVVGETPGYNSPLHF. The CDR3 coding sequence is TGTGTCGTGGGGGAGACTCCGGGGTATAATTCACCCCTCCACTTT. Full variable domain (rest looked up from reference TRBV5-5 and TRBJ1-6): DAGVTQSPTHLIKTRGQQVTLRCSPISGHKSVSWYQQVLGQGPQFIFQYYEKEERGRGNFPDRFSARQFPNYSSELNVNALLLGDSALYLCVVGETPGYNSPLHFGNGTRLTVT.

This clonotype was recorded many times. The V and J genes are TRBV12-3 or TRBV12-4 and TRBJ2-2, with 8 bases fitting TRBD1. V was clipped by 5 bases and J by 5 bases; unmatched bases: 7. CDR3 length equals 15 residues. The CDR3 sequence: CASSPDRAPTGELFF. In nucleotides, the CDR3 is TGTGCCAGCAGTCCGGACAGGGCACCGACCGGGGAGCTGTTTTTT.

The sample holds many counts of this clonotype. The chain recombines TRBV4-3 with TRBJ2-7, with D possibly TRBD2 on 6 matching bases. V shed 3 bases and J shed 2 bases, with 11 bases lying between them. Germline V gene sequence: CDR1 LGHNA, CDR2 YSLEER. This CDR3 is built from 14 residues. The CDR3, as DNA: TGCGCCAGCAGCCAGGAGGGCGGCCCCTACGAGCAGTACTTC. This translates into CASSQEGGPYEQYF.